A selection of T cell receptor beta chains follows, all from one sample in a study of molecular identifiers for immune sequencing clone quantification. TCRdb re-called the PCR reads through MiXCR, storing one row per CDR3 protein. There are 90,000 or so distinct CDR3 sequences in the sample; roughly 25% occur only once, and roughly 0.76% lies in the top ten. Sequenced input: naive CD8+ T cells from blood, with Jurkat cell RNA spiked in. Receptors were obtained from a human donor in good health. Some libraries in this study had Jurkat cell RNA spiked in. Both conserved end residues are part of each CDR3. A D gene is named only where the DNA matches it firmly. Size values are once, few and many counts, or a class for expanded clones, and some rows have none.

j_gene: TRBJ2-2
abundance: many
v_gene: TRBV2
d_gene: -
len: 16
CDR3aa: CASSETGRHLRLELFF
CDR3nt: TGTGCCAGCAGTGAAACGGGCCGGCACCTACGCCTGGAGCTGTTTTTT

j_gene: TRBJ1-5
abundance: many
v_gene: TRBV2
d_gene: -
len: 15
CDR3aa: CASSSTGFSKQPQHF
CDR3nt: TGTGCCAGCAGTTCGACAGGCTTCTCGAAACAGCCCCAGCATTTT

j_gene: TRBJ2-7
abundance: -
v_gene: TRBV5-6
d_gene: TRBD1
len: 14
CDR3aa: CASSLRDREYEQYF
CDR3nt: TGTGCCAGCAGCTTGCGGGACAGGGAGTACGAGCAGTACTTC

j_gene: TRBJ2-5
abundance: -
v_gene: TRBV5-1
d_gene: TRBD2
len: 22
CDR3aa: CASSPDRYMTSGPSSLQETQYF
CDR3nt: TGCGCCAGCAGCCCTGACCGTTACATGACTAGCGGGCCGTCCAGCCTCCAAGAGACCCAGTACTTC

j_gene: TRBJ2-3
abundance: many
v_gene: TRBV28
d_gene: -
len: 14
CDR3aa: CASRSVESTDTQYF
CDR3nt: TGTGCCAGCAGGTCGGTGGAGTCCACAGATACGCAGTATTTT

j_gene: TRBJ2-3
abundance: -
v_gene: TRBV9
d_gene: TRBD2
len: 15
CDR3aa: CASSVGGGSTDTQYF
CDR3nt: TGTGCCAGCAGCGTAGGCGGGGGGAGCACAGATACGCAGTATTTT

j_gene: TRBJ1-1
abundance: many
v_gene: TRBV7-9
d_gene: -
len: 12
CDR3aa: CASSLGGLEAFF
CDR3nt: TGTGCCAGCAGCTTAGGTGGGCTTGAAGCTTTCTTT

j_gene: TRBJ2-1
abundance: few
v_gene: TRBV7-8
d_gene: TRBD1
len: 14
CDR3aa: CASSLQQGSNEQFF
CDR3nt: TGTGCCAGCAGCCTCCAACAGGGGTCGAATGAGCAGTTCTTC

j_gene: TRBJ2-1
abundance: -
v_gene: TRBV11-2
d_gene: -
len: 14
CDR3aa: CASSPYGARDEQFF
CDR3nt: TGTGCCAGCAGCCCCTACGGGGCCCGGGATGAGCAGTTCTTC

j_gene: TRBJ1-1
abundance: many
v_gene: TRBV5-6
d_gene: -
len: 13
CDR3aa: CASSLGWGAEAFF
CDR3nt: TGTGCCAGCAGCTTGGGTTGGGGGGCTGAAGCTTTCTTT

j_gene: TRBJ2-2
abundance: -
v_gene: TRBV14
d_gene: TRBD1
len: 16
CDR3aa: CASSQEKGAGTGELFF
CDR3nt: TGTGCCAGCAGCCAAGAAAAGGGGGCGGGCACCGGGGAGCTGTTTTTT

j_gene: TRBJ1-5
abundance: -
v_gene: TRBV6-2/TRBV6-3
d_gene: -
len: 17
CDR3aa: CASSSRDYTMSNQPQHF
CDR3nt: TGTGCCAGCAGTTCCCGGGACTATACCATGAGCAATCAGCCCCAGCATTTT

j_gene: TRBJ2-7
abundance: many
v_gene: TRBV20-1
d_gene: -
len: 16
CDR3aa: CSAELQRGGPDYEQYF
CDR3nt: TGCAGTGCGGAACTCCAGAGAGGGGGTCCCGATTACGAGCAGTACTTC

j_gene: TRBJ2-3
abundance: many
v_gene: TRBV14
d_gene: TRBD1
len: 17
CDR3aa: CASSQMSGQGFADTQYF
CDR3nt: TGTGCCAGCAGCCAAATGTCGGGACAGGGGTTCGCAGATACGCAGTATTTT

j_gene: TRBJ2-7
abundance: many
v_gene: TRBV19
d_gene: -
len: 13
CDR3aa: CASRYAPQYEQYF
CDR3nt: TGTGCCAGTCGTTATGCCCCCCAATACGAGCAGTACTTC

j_gene: TRBJ2-7
abundance: -
v_gene: TRBV27
d_gene: TRBD1
len: 15
CDR3aa: CASSGTGQGLGEQYF
CDR3nt: TGTGCCAGCAGTGGGACGGGACAGGGTTTGGGCGAGCAGTACTTC

j_gene: TRBJ2-2
abundance: few
v_gene: TRBV4-1
d_gene: TRBD2
len: 19
CDR3aa: CASSLLGASGRAGTGELFF
CDR3nt: TGCGCCAGCAGCCTATTGGGGGCTAGCGGGAGGGCTGGCACCGGGGAGCTGTTTTTT

j_gene: TRBJ2-7
abundance: -
v_gene: TRBV9
d_gene: -
len: 14
CDR3aa: CASGVEGTSYEQYF
CDR3nt: TGTGCCAGCGGCGTAGAAGGGACCTCCTACGAGCAGTACTTC

j_gene: TRBJ2-5
abundance: many
v_gene: TRBV4-1
d_gene: TRBD1
len: 14
CDR3aa: CASSQTGDEETQYF
CDR3nt: TGCGCCAGCAGCCAGACAGGGGACGAGGAGACCCAGTACTTC

j_gene: TRBJ2-1
abundance: -
v_gene: TRBV6-5
d_gene: -
len: 15
CDR3aa: CARNGQAGLFNEQFF
CDR3nt: TGTGCCAGAAACGGGCAGGCAGGGTTGTTCAATGAGCAGTTCTTC

j_gene: TRBJ2-7
abundance: -
v_gene: TRBV19
d_gene: -
len: 13
CDR3aa: CASSAAGGYGQYF
CDR3nt: TGTGCCAGTAGTGCGGCAGGGGGGTACGGGCAGTACTTC

j_gene: TRBJ1-3
abundance: -
v_gene: TRBV7-9
d_gene: TRBD1
len: 17
CDR3aa: CASSPAPGQGIGNTIYF
CDR3nt: TGTGCCAGCAGTCCCGCCCCGGGACAGGGAATTGGAAACACCATATATTTT

j_gene: TRBJ2-4
abundance: -
v_gene: TRBV10-3
d_gene: -
len: 18
CDR3aa: CAISESFAQIGAKNIQYF
CDR3nt: TGTGCCATCAGTGAGTCTTTCGCACAGATTGGAGCCAAAAACATTCAGTACTTC

j_gene: TRBJ2-2
abundance: -
v_gene: TRBV29-1
d_gene: -
len: 13
CDR3aa: CSVEVTGTGELFF
CDR3nt: TGCAGCGTTGAAGTTACAGGGACCGGGGAGCTGTTTTTT

j_gene: TRBJ1-1
abundance: -
v_gene: TRBV4-3
d_gene: -
len: 15
CDR3aa: CAGSQDSRGRSEAFF
CDR3nt: TGCGCCGGCAGCCAAGATTCAAGGGGCAGATCGGAAGCTTTCTTT

j_gene: TRBJ1-1
abundance: -
v_gene: TRBV4-3
d_gene: -
len: 16
CDR3aa: CASSQGMRRGYDEAFF
CDR3nt: TGCGCCAGCAGCCAAGGCATGCGGCGGGGGTATGATGAAGCTTTCTTT

j_gene: TRBJ2-1
abundance: few
v_gene: TRBV6-1
d_gene: -
len: 15
CDR3aa: CASSEGYRSYNEQFF
CDR3nt: TGTGCCAGCAGTGAAGGTTACCGCTCCTACAATGAGCAGTTCTTC

j_gene: TRBJ1-1
abundance: many
v_gene: TRBV7-9
d_gene: -
len: 14
CDR3aa: CASSLVEVGTEAFF
CDR3nt: TGTGCCAGCAGCTTAGTAGAGGTCGGCACTGAAGCTTTCTTT

j_gene: TRBJ2-7
abundance: -
v_gene: TRBV29-1
d_gene: TRBD1
len: 15
CDR3aa: CSVEEQGVNNDEQYF
CDR3nt: TGCAGCGTTGAAGAACAGGGGGTTAACAACGACGAGCAGTACTTC

j_gene: TRBJ2-1
abundance: -
v_gene: TRBV28
d_gene: -
len: 12
CDR3aa: CASSPRTILQFF
CDR3nt: TGTGCCAGCAGTCCCCGGACTATTTTGCAGTTCTTC